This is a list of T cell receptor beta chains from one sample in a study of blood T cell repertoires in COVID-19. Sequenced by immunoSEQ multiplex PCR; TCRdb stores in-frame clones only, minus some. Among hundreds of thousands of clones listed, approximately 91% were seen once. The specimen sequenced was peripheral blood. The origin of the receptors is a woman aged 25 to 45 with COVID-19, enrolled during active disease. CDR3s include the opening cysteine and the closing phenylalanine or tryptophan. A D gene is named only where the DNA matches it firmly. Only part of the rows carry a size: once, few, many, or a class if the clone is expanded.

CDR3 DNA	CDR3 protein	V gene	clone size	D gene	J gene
TGTGCCACCAGCAAATTGCAAGTGTCGGGGACCCAGTACTTC	CATSKLQVSGTQYF	TRBV15	.	.	TRBJ2-5
TGTGCCAGCGGGGGACAGGGAGGCTCCTACGAGCAGTACTTC	CASGGQGGSYEQYF	TRBV6-5	.	TRBD1	TRBJ2-7
TGTGCCAGCAGCAAGGACAGGGCGTCCATCTATGGCTACACCTTC	CASSKDRASIYGYTF	TRBV7-2	few	TRBD1	TRBJ1-2
TGCGCCAGCAGCCCGCAGGGGATCGGTGAAAAACTGTTTTTT	CASSPQGIGEKLFF	TRBV4-1	.	.	TRBJ1-4
TGTGCCAGCAGTTTATCTAGCCGAGGGGAGCAGTACTTC	CASSLSSRGEQYF	TRBV27	.	.	TRBJ2-7
TGTGCCAGCAGTGAAATGGGGTCGCAGGGGCAGTTCTTC	CASSEMGSQGQFF	TRBV6-1	.	.	TRBJ2-1
TGCAGTGCTAGTCCGGGACAGGGGCAAAACGAGCAGTACTTC	CSASPGQGQNEQYF	TRBV20-1	.	TRBD1	TRBJ2-7
TGTGCCAGCTCACCCAAGGACACCTCCCATGGCTACACCTTC	CASSPKDTSHGYTF	TRBV18	.	.	TRBJ1-2
TGTGCCAGCAGTGCAGAGGGTAACTATGGCTACACCTTC	CASSAEGNYGYTF	TRBV2	.	.	TRBJ1-2
TGTGCCAGCAGTCCTAATCTCCAGGGGACTGAAGCTTTCTTT	CASSPNLQGTEAFF	TRBV6-5	once	.	TRBJ1-1